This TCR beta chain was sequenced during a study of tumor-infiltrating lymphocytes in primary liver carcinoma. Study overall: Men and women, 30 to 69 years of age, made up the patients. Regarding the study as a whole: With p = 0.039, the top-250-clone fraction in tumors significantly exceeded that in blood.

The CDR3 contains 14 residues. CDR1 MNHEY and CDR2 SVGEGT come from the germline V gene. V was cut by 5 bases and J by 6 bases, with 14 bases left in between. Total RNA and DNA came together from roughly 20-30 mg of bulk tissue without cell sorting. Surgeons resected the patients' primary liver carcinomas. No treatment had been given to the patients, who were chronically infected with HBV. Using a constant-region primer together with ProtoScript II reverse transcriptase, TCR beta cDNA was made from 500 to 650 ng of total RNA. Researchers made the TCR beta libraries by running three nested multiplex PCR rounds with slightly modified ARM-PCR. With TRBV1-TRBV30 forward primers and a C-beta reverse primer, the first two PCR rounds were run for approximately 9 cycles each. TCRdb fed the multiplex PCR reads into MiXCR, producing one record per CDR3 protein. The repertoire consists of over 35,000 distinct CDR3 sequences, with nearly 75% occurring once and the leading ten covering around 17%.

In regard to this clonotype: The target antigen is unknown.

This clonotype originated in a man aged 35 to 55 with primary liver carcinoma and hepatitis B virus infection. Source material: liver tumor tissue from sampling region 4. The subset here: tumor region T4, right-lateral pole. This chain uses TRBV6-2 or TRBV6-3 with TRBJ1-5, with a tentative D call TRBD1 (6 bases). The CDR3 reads CASSRTEGFQPQHF. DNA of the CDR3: TGTGCCAGCAGTAGGACAGAGGGTTTTCAGCCCCAGCATTTT.